Sequencing of this T cell receptor (beta chain) was carried out in a study of T cells in localized non-small cell lung cancer. Study-wide points: Highest T cell clonality was seen in uninvolved adjacent lung, surpassing that measured in tumor. Sequencing was limited to one tumor region, leaving the possibility of heterogeneity open. Among blood samples, higher T cell density accompanied longer overall survival.

V was pared by 2 bases and J by 4 bases, with 9 bases between. CDR3 length: 14 residues. Germline V gene data show CDR1 as MDHEN and CDR2 as SYDVKM. The assay was immunoSEQ multiplex PCR, and TCRdb's table has in-frame clones only and misses some. The sample has about 21,000 clones, approximately 86% seen once. As to this clone: Its antigen is unknown. Other DNA variants within this sample encode the same CDR3.

The V and J genes are TRBV28 and TRBJ1-3; the D gene is possibly TRBD1 (5 bases). The receptor's source is a male donor at least 60 years old with stage II lung adenocarcinoma. Sequenced here: peripheral blood mononuclear cells, sampled before any cancer treatment. DNA for the CDR3: TGTGCCAGCAGTTTACAGGGTGTAGGAAACACCATATATTTT. It yields the protein CASSLQGVGNTIYF.